Listed below are T cell receptor beta chains from one sample, sequenced in a study of OX40 agonist ivuxolimab in advanced cancers. Clones were sequenced by immunoSEQ multiplex PCR, and TCRdb holds only the in-frame ones, with some missing. The table has under 60,000 clones, almost 90% seen once. Sequencing was performed on CD4+ or CD8+ T cells sorted from blood, taken in a trial of the OX40 agonist ivuxolimab. Source of these receptors: an adult with an advanced solid tumor such as melanoma, head and neck, liver or kidney cancer. Both conserved end residues are part of each CDR3. A D gene is named only where the DNA matches it firmly. Expanded clones are given a class, and other clones once, few, many or no size at all.

abundance: once
v_gene: TRBV23-1
len: 18
d_gene: NA
j_gene: TRBJ1-1
CDR3nt: TGCGCCAGCAGTCACCCTTTACCTGCCGACGGCATGAACACTGAAGCTTTCTTT
CDR3aa: CASSHPLPADGMNTEAFF

abundance: NA
v_gene: TRBV27
len: 12
d_gene: TRBD2
j_gene: TRBJ2-7
CDR3nt: TGTGCCAGCAGCCTACGGGGGGGGGAGCAGTACTTC
CDR3aa: CASSLRGGEQYF

abundance: few
v_gene: TRBV21-1
len: 16
d_gene: NA
j_gene: TRBJ2-7
CDR3nt: TGTGCCAGCACCGGAACATTAGCGGGGGGGCCCCACGAGCAGTACTTC
CDR3aa: CASTGTLAGGPHEQYF

abundance: once
v_gene: TRBV28
len: 15
d_gene: TRBD2
j_gene: TRBJ2-1
CDR3nt: TGTGCCAGCAACTCGGCGGGAGAAACCTACAATGAGCAGTTCTTC
CDR3aa: CASNSAGETYNEQFF

abundance: NA
v_gene: TRBV9
len: 13
d_gene: NA
j_gene: TRBJ1-2
CDR3nt: TGTGCCAGCACAGGGGCCGGTCTTAGGGGCTACACCTTC
CDR3aa: CASTGAGLRGYTF

abundance: NA
v_gene: TRBV7-3
len: 16
d_gene: TRBD2
j_gene: TRBJ2-3
CDR3nt: TGTGCCAGCAGCGCCGGGACTAGCCCTAGCACAGATACGCAGTATTTT
CDR3aa: CASSAGTSPSTDTQYF

abundance: NA
v_gene: TRBV29-1
len: 14
d_gene: NA
j_gene: TRBJ1-2
CDR3nt: TGCAGCGTTGAAGATGGGGAGGCAAACTATGGCTACACCTTC
CDR3aa: CSVEDGEANYGYTF

abundance: NA
v_gene: TRBV9
len: 15
d_gene: TRBD2
j_gene: TRBJ2-7
CDR3nt: TGTGCCAGCAGCGTAGAGGGAGGGACGCCCTACGAGCAGTACTTC
CDR3aa: CASSVEGGTPYEQYF

abundance: NA
v_gene: TRBV5-1
len: 16
d_gene: TRBD1
j_gene: TRBJ1-4
CDR3nt: TGCGCCAGCAGCTTGGGGACAGGGGCCCAGAATGAAAAACTGTTTTTT
CDR3aa: CASSLGTGAQNEKLFF

abundance: NA
v_gene: TRBV18
len: 13
d_gene: NA
j_gene: TRBJ2-6
CDR3nt: TGTGCCAGCTCACCCGGAGGGGCCAACGTCCTGACTTTC
CDR3aa: CASSPGGANVLTF

abundance: NA
v_gene: TRBV2
len: 15
d_gene: TRBD1
j_gene: TRBJ1-4
CDR3nt: TGTGCCAGCAGAGCCGGAGGACAGGGGACTGAAAAACTGTTTTTT
CDR3aa: CASRAGGQGTEKLFF

abundance: NA
v_gene: TRBV5-1
len: 15
d_gene: TRBD1
j_gene: TRBJ2-1
CDR3nt: TGCGCCAGCAGCAGTGGACAGGGGGCATACAATGAGCAGTTCTTC
CDR3aa: CASSSGQGAYNEQFF

abundance: NA
v_gene: TRBV18
len: 14
d_gene: NA
j_gene: TRBJ1-1
CDR3nt: TGTGCCAGCTCACCTAAAAGGGAAAGTGGGTTAGCTTTCTTT
CDR3aa: CASSPKRESGLAFF

abundance: NA
v_gene: TRBV28
len: 16
d_gene: TRBD2
j_gene: TRBJ2-7
CDR3nt: TGTGCCAGCAGTTTATGGAGAACGGGGGGCTCCTACGAGCAGTACTTC
CDR3aa: CASSLWRTGGSYEQYF

abundance: NA
v_gene: TRBV11-1
len: 17
d_gene: TRBD1
j_gene: TRBJ2-7
CDR3nt: TGTGCCAGCAGCTTAAGTGGGACAGGGAGGCACTCCTACGAGCAGTACTTC
CDR3aa: CASSLSGTGRHSYEQYF

abundance: once
v_gene: TRBV14
len: 15
d_gene: TRBD2
j_gene: TRBJ2-5
CDR3nt: TGTGCCAGCAGCAGGGGGACTAGCCCCCTTGAGACCCAGTACTTC
CDR3aa: CASSRGTSPLETQYF

abundance: NA
v_gene: TRBV6-6
len: 15
d_gene: TRBD1
j_gene: TRBJ2-7
CDR3nt: TGTGCCACCAACCCCGGGACAGGGGGCATGTACGAGCAGTACTTC
CDR3aa: CATNPGTGGMYEQYF

abundance: once
v_gene: TRBV6-1
len: 15
d_gene: TRBD1
j_gene: TRBJ1-2
CDR3nt: TGTGCCAGCAGGCAGGGACAGGGGGTGTATAGTGGCTACACCTTC
CDR3aa: CASRQGQGVYSGYTF

abundance: NA
v_gene: TRBV27
len: 13
d_gene: NA
j_gene: TRBJ2-1
CDR3nt: TGTGCCAGCAGTTCCTTAGGGCTGAATGAGCAGTTCTTC
CDR3aa: CASSSLGLNEQFF

abundance: NA
v_gene: TRBV5-1
len: 14
d_gene: NA
j_gene: TRBJ2-4
CDR3nt: TGCGCCAGCAGCCCGGAGGTTGCCGCAAACATTCAGTACTTC
CDR3aa: CASSPEVAANIQYF

abundance: NA
v_gene: TRBV5-8
len: 15
d_gene: NA
j_gene: TRBJ2-6
CDR3nt: TGTGCCAGCAGCCCCCGGGTCTCTGGGGCCAACGTCCTGACTTTC
CDR3aa: CASSPRVSGANVLTF

abundance: NA
v_gene: TRBV5-1
len: 13
d_gene: NA
j_gene: TRBJ2-3
CDR3nt: TGCGCCAGCAGCTTGCAACACACAGATACGCAGTATTTT
CDR3aa: CASSLQHTDTQYF

abundance: NA
v_gene: TRBV6-1
len: 12
d_gene: NA
j_gene: TRBJ1-2
CDR3nt: TGTGCCAGCAGTGAAGGAACCTATGGCTACACCTTC
CDR3aa: CASSEGTYGYTF

abundance: once
v_gene: TRBV5-8
len: 13
d_gene: TRBD1
j_gene: TRBJ1-5
CDR3nt: TGTGCCAGCAGCTTGGACAGGGGTCAGCCCCAGCATTTT
CDR3aa: CASSLDRGQPQHF

abundance: NA
v_gene: TRBV5-4
len: 13
d_gene: NA
j_gene: TRBJ1-1
CDR3nt: TGTGCCAGCAGCGAGGGCACCCACACTGAAGCTTTCTTT
CDR3aa: CASSEGTHTEAFF

abundance: NA
v_gene: TRBV5-1
len: 16
d_gene: TRBD1
j_gene: TRBJ2-1
CDR3nt: TGCGCCAGCAGCATGACCGGACAGGGGGCGTGGAATGAGCAGTTCTTC
CDR3aa: CASSMTGQGAWNEQFF

abundance: NA
v_gene: TRBV30
len: 14
d_gene: NA
j_gene: TRBJ1-3
CDR3nt: TGTGCCTGGAACGGCAGGGTCCCTGGAAACACCATATATTTT
CDR3aa: CAWNGRVPGNTIYF

abundance: NA
v_gene: TRBV6-6
len: 14
d_gene: TRBD2
j_gene: TRBJ2-1
CDR3nt: TGTGCCAGCAGGACGGGAGGGGTGCTCAATGAGCAGTTCTTC
CDR3aa: CASRTGGVLNEQFF

abundance: NA
v_gene: TRBV6-5
len: 14
d_gene: TRBD2
j_gene: TRBJ2-1
CDR3nt: TGTGCCAGCAGTCTACTAGCGGTCCACAATGAGCAGTTCTTC
CDR3aa: CASSLLAVHNEQFF

abundance: NA
v_gene: TRBV2
len: 15
d_gene: NA
j_gene: TRBJ1-2
CDR3nt: TGTGCCAGCAGTGTGGCGACAGGCGCATTCTATGGCTACACCTTC
CDR3aa: CASSVATGAFYGYTF

abundance: NA
v_gene: TRBV6-6
len: 13
d_gene: NA
j_gene: TRBJ1-6
CDR3nt: TGTGCCAGCAGTTCGAAGGATAAATCACCCCTCCACTTT
CDR3aa: CASSSKDKSPLHF

abundance: NA
v_gene: TRBV2
len: 12
d_gene: TRBD1
j_gene: TRBJ2-5
CDR3nt: TGTGCCAAGGGGACAGAGCAAGAGACCCAGTACTTC
CDR3aa: CAKGTEQETQYF

abundance: NA
v_gene: TRBV7-2
len: 15
d_gene: TRBD2
j_gene: TRBJ2-5
CDR3nt: TGTGCCAGCAGGACGACTAGCGGGGACCTGGGGACCCAGTACTTC
CDR3aa: CASRTTSGDLGTQYF

abundance: NA
v_gene: TRBV28
len: 15
d_gene: NA
j_gene: TRBJ2-4
CDR3nt: TGTGCCAGCAGTTCGCGGGTCGGGAACAAAAACATTCAGTACTTC
CDR3aa: CASSSRVGNKNIQYF

abundance: NA
v_gene: TRBV6-1
len: 12
d_gene: NA
j_gene: TRBJ2-5
CDR3nt: TGTGCCAGCAGTGAAGCGCAGCAGACCCAGTACTTC
CDR3aa: CASSEAQQTQYF

abundance: NA
v_gene: TRBV28
len: 14
d_gene: TRBD2
j_gene: TRBJ2-7
CDR3nt: TGTGCCAGCAGCCGCGGGGGGACCTCCTACGAGCAGTACTTC
CDR3aa: CASSRGGTSYEQYF

abundance: NA
v_gene: TRBV5-5
len: 17
d_gene: NA
j_gene: TRBJ1-5
CDR3nt: TGTGCCAGCAGCTTGGGAGGGAACCAAAGGGGCAATCAGCCCCAGCATTTT
CDR3aa: CASSLGGNQRGNQPQHF

abundance: once
v_gene: TRBV5-1
len: 17
d_gene: NA
j_gene: TRBJ2-3
CDR3nt: TGCGCCAGCAGCTTGGGAAGCCTGGGGTTGGACACAGATACGCAGTATTTT
CDR3aa: CASSLGSLGLDTDTQYF

abundance: NA
v_gene: TRBV5-1
len: 14
d_gene: NA
j_gene: TRBJ1-1
CDR3nt: TGCGCCAGCAGCCTGACAGCCGCGAACACTGAAGCTTTCTTT
CDR3aa: CASSLTAANTEAFF

abundance: NA
v_gene: TRBV27
len: 15
d_gene: NA
j_gene: TRBJ2-7
CDR3nt: TGTGCCAGCAGTTGGGCCGGGACTGCGGCCTACGAGCAGTACTTC
CDR3aa: CASSWAGTAAYEQYF

abundance: once
v_gene: TRBV11-3
len: 14
d_gene: NA
j_gene: TRBJ2-3
CDR3nt: TGTGCCAGCAGCTTAGAAGCGGCCACAGATACGCAGTATTTT
CDR3aa: CASSLEAATDTQYF

abundance: once
v_gene: TRBV27
len: 13
d_gene: NA
j_gene: TRBJ2-7
CDR3nt: TGTGCCAGCACTAGGGGGGGAACCTCTTGGCAGTACTTC
CDR3aa: CASTRGGTSWQYF

abundance: NA
v_gene: TRBV7-3
len: 15
d_gene: NA
j_gene: TRBJ1-4
CDR3nt: TGTGCCAGCATCTCGAGTGGACGGACTAATGAAAAACTGTTTTTT
CDR3aa: CASISSGRTNEKLFF

abundance: NA
v_gene: TRBV5-1
len: 15
d_gene: NA
j_gene: TRBJ2-5
CDR3nt: TGCGCCAGCAGCTTAGGGACCTACTCGAGAGAGACCCAGTACTTC
CDR3aa: CASSLGTYSRETQYF

abundance: NA
v_gene: TRBV15
len: 16
d_gene: TRBD1
j_gene: TRBJ2-3
CDR3nt: TGTGCCACCAGCATACGGACAGGGGGAATCACAGATACGCAGTATTTT
CDR3aa: CATSIRTGGITDTQYF

abundance: NA
v_gene: TRBV19
len: 14
d_gene: NA
j_gene: TRBJ1-1
CDR3nt: TGTGCCAGTAGTATCCCTACATGGGAGACTGAAGCTTTCTTT
CDR3aa: CASSIPTWETEAFF

abundance: NA
v_gene: TRBV11-2
len: 13
d_gene: TRBD1
j_gene: TRBJ2-5
CDR3nt: TGTGCCAGCAGGGCAGGGGGTGGGGAGACCCAGTACTTC
CDR3aa: CASRAGGGETQYF

abundance: once
v_gene: TRBV9
len: 17
d_gene: TRBD1
j_gene: TRBJ2-3
CDR3nt: TGTGCCAGCAGCGTCCTCCCGGGACAGGAACTTCCAGATACGCAGTATTTT
CDR3aa: CASSVLPGQELPDTQYF

abundance: NA
v_gene: TRBV6-1
len: 14
d_gene: TRBD1
j_gene: TRBJ2-7
CDR3nt: TGTGCCAGCAGTACAGGGGGCGTCGCCTACGAGCAGTACTTC
CDR3aa: CASSTGGVAYEQYF

abundance: NA
v_gene: TRBV7-8
len: 15
d_gene: NA
j_gene: TRBJ1-6
CDR3nt: TGTGCCAGCAGCTTATCCCCCGCGGCGGTCTCACCCCTCCACTTT
CDR3aa: CASSLSPAAVSPLHF

abundance: NA
v_gene: TRBV6-5
len: 11
d_gene: NA
j_gene: TRBJ1-5
CDR3nt: TGTGCCAGCAGTGAAGATCAGCCCCAGCATTTT
CDR3aa: CASSEDQPQHF

abundance: NA
v_gene: TRBV5-1
len: 17
d_gene: NA
j_gene: TRBJ2-3
CDR3nt: TGCGCCAGCAGCTTGTCGCCCCGGGGGTGGAACACAGATACGCAGTATTTT
CDR3aa: CASSLSPRGWNTDTQYF

abundance: few
v_gene: TRBV18
len: 14
d_gene: TRBD2
j_gene: TRBJ2-5
CDR3nt: TGTGCCAGCCGCCCCGGGACTAGCGGAGAGACCCAGTACTTC
CDR3aa: CASRPGTSGETQYF

abundance: NA
v_gene: TRBV9
len: 16
d_gene: NA
j_gene: TRBJ2-5
CDR3nt: TGTGCCAGCAGCGTAGCGGGGTCCTCTTATCAAGAGACCCAGTACTTC
CDR3aa: CASSVAGSSYQETQYF